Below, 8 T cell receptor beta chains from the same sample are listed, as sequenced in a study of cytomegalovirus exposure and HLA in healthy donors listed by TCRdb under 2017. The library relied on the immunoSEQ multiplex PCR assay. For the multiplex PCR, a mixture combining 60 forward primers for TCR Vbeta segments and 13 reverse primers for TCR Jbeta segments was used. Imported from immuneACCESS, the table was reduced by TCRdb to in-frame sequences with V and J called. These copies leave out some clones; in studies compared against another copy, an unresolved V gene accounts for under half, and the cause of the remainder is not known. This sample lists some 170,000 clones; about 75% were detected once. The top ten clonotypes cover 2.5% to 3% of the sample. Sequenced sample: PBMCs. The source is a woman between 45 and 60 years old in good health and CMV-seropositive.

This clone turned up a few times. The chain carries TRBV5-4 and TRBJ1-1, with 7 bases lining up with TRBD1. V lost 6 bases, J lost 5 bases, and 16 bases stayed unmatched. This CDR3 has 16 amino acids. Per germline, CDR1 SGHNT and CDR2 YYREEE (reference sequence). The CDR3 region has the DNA TGTGCCAGCACCCCTCTTAGTGCAGGGGGTGGGACTGAAGCTTTCTTT. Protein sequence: CASTPLSAGGGTEAFF.

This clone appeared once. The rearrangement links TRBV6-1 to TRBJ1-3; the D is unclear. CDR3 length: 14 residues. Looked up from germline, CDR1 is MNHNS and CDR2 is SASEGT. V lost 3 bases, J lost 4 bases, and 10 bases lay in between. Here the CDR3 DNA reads TGTGCCAGCAGTGACCAATCCGGGGGAAACACCATATATTTT. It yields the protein CASSDQSGGNTIYF.

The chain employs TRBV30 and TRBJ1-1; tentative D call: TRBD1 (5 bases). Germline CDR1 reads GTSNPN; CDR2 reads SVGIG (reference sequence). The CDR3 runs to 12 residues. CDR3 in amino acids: CAFSQGNTEAFF. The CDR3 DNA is TGTGCTTTCTCTCAGGGGAACACTGAAGCTTTCTTT.

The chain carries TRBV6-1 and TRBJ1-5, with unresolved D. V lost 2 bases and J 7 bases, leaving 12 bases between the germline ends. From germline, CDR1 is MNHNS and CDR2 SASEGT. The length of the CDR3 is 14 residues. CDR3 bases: TGTGCCAGCAGTGAACTTCTTCGCGGACAGCCCCAGCATTTT. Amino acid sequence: CASSELLRGQPQHF.

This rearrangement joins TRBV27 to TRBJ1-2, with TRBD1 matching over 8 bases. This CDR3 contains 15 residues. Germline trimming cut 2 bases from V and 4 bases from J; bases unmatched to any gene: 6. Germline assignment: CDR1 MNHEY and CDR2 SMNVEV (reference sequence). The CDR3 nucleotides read TGTGCCAGCAGTTTACAACAGGGGGGGGGCTATGGCTACACCTTC. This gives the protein CASSLQQGGGYGYTF.

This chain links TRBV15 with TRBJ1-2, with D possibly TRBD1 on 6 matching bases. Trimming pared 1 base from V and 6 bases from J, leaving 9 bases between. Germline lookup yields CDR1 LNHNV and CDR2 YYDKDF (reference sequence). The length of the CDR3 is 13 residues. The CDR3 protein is CATSRGTVNGYTF. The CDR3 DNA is TGTGCCACCAGCAGAGGGACAGTAAATGGCTACACCTTC.

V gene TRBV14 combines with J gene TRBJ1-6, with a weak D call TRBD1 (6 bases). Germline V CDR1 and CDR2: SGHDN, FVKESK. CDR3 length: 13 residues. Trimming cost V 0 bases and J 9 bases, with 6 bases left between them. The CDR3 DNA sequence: TGTGCCAGCAGCCAAGAGACAGGTTCACCCCTCCACTTT. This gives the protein CASSQETGSPLHF.

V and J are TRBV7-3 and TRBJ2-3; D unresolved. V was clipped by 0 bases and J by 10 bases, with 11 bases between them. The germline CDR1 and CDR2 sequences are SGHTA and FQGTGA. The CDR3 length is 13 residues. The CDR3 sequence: CASSLTSSESQYF. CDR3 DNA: TGTGCCAGCAGCTTAACGTCTTCGGAGTCGCAGTATTTT.